These 24 T cell receptor beta chains share one sample of origin, sequenced in a study of T cells in Graves' hyperthyroidism and ophthalmopathy. Amplification of TCR beta CDR3 regions was performed using RNA transcripts as template. TCR CDR3 regions were first amplified by RT-PCR with HTBI primers. MiXCR, run by TCRdb on the multiplex PCR reads, gives a single entry per CDR3 protein. The sample lists about 700,000 distinct CDR3 sequences, about 14% occurring once. Sequences were obtained from blood. All receptors come from a woman younger than 30 with Graves' hyperthyroidism.

This clonotype was detected ten times or more. The chain has TRBV11-2 and TRBJ2-3, with unresolved D. The CDR3 consists of 13 residues. Germline values: CDR1 SGHAT, CDR2 FQNNGV. Between the trimmed V and J ends, which lost 3 bases and 4 bases, there was a span of 8 bases. CDR3 protein: CASSLGWADTQYF. The CDR3 DNA follows: TGTGCCAGCAGCTTGGGATGGGCAGATACGCAGTATTTT.

In the case of this clonotype: Given a much more abundant clone one base away, this may be a read error. The chain is built from TRBV14 and TRBJ2-7, with D tentatively TRBD1 (6 bases). The CDR3 spans 18 residues. CDR1 and CDR2 (germline): SGHDN, FVKESK. The CDR3, as DNA: TGTGTCAGCAGCCAAGTAATGATGGGGGCCATACCATCCTACGAGCAGTACTTC. Its translation: CVSSQVMMGAIPSYEQYF.

This clonotype was detected only a few times. The chain links TRBV2 to TRBJ1-1, with D maybe TRBD1 (6 bases). Trimming took off 11 bases at V and 5 bases at J, with 18 bases between the two ends. The CDR3 length is 13 residues. In germline, CDR1 is SNHLY, CDR2 FYNNEI. The DNA of the CDR3 is TGTGCCGGATCACAGGGTCGGTGGACTGAAGCTTTCTTT. It specifies CAGSQGRWTEAFF.

At least ten counts were recorded for this clonotype. The rearrangement links TRBV2 to TRBJ1-1; TRBD1 is a possible D gene (6 bases). There are 11 residues in the CDR3. Germline V gene sequence: CDR1 SNHLY, CDR2 FYNNEI. The V end was cut by 10 bases, the J end by 10 bases, with 16 bases between. The CDR3 is CATTPGVAAFF. The CDR3, as DNA: TGTGCCACCACCCCAGGGGTGGCAGCTTTCTTT.

This clonotype was observed a handful of times. This chain joins TRBV12-3 or TRBV12-4 and TRBJ2-1; the match to TRBD2 covers 7 bases. Trimming removed 3 bases from V and 4 bases from J; junction bases left unmatched: 3. This CDR3 contains 14 residues. Here the CDR3 DNA reads TGTGCCAGCAGTTTTGGGGAGGGGTACAATGAGCAGTTCTTC. The encoded protein is CASSFGEGYNEQFF.

This clonotype was counted between two and nine times. This chain uses TRBV7-9 with TRBJ2-1; the match to TRBD2 covers 10 bases. With 2 bases clipped from V and 8 bases from J, the junction kept 6 bases outside the gene matches. Germline V CDR1 and CDR2: SEHNR, FQNEAQ (reference sequence). This CDR3 has 15 residues. The CDR3 reads CASSLISGRTDEQFF. CDR3 sequence (DNA): TGTGCCAGCAGCTTAATTAGCGGGAGGACGGATGAGCAGTTCTTC.

This clonotype showed up just a few times. J is TRBJ2-6 and V is TRBV15; D might be TRBD1 (6 bases). This CDR3 is built from 14 residues. Germline CDR1 and CDR2: LNHNV and YYDKDF (reference sequence). Trimming cost V 6 bases and J 4 bases, with 10 bases left between them. CDR3 region: CATRWTAGANVLTF. In DNA form, the CDR3 reads TGTGCCACCAGGTGGACAGCCGGGGCCAACGTCCTGACTTTC.

Many counts were recorded for this clonotype. The chain links TRBV20-1 to TRBJ2-5; no clear D. V was pared by 0 bases and J by 5 bases, with 16 bases between. The CDR3 has 15 residues. From germline, CDR1 is DFQATT and CDR2 SNEGSKA (reference sequence). CDR3 in amino acids: CSARDAHGWMETQYF. The CDR3 nucleotides are TGCAGTGCTAGAGATGCGCACGGGTGGATGGAGACCCAGTACTTC.

A few counts support this clonotype. This chain connects TRBV6-1 to TRBJ2-3; maybe TRBD2 (6 bases). The V gene's germline CDR1 is MNHNS and CDR2 SASEGT. This CDR3 is built from 13 residues. Trimming took 5 bases from V and 6 from J, leaving 12 bases between them. This CDR3 reads CASSYAGPDTQYF. In nucleotides, the CDR3 is TGTGCCAGCAGTTACGCGGGACCTGATACGCAGTATTTT.

The V gene is TRBV12-3 or TRBV12-4, the J gene TRBJ1-5, with TRBD1 as a possible D gene (5 bases). This CDR3 is built from 14 residues. The ends were cut back, 6 bases at V and 6 bases at J, with 15 bases in the middle. CDR3 nucleotides: TGTGCCAGCAGCTACGGGGGGGTAAGTCAGCCCCAGCATTTT. Translation gives CASSYGGVSQPQHF.

V and J are TRBV19 and TRBJ2-1, with D possibly TRBD2 on 5 matching bases. This CDR3 has 13 residues. CDR1 is LNHDA, CDR2 SQIVND, per germline (reference sequence). V was shortened by 5 bases and J by 5 bases, with 10 bases between the two germline ends. CDR3 bases: TGTGCCAGTAGTCCACGACTAAACAATGAGCAGTTCTTC. Its translation: CASSPRLNNEQFF.

This chain uses TRBV7-9 with TRBJ2-2, with TRBD1 identical over 8 bases. Germline V gene sequence: CDR1 SEHNR, CDR2 FQNEAQ (reference sequence). V trimming: 5 bases; J trimming: 7 bases; junction bases outside the gene matches: 12. CDR3 length equals 16 residues. This CDR3 reads CASSPTLTGASGELFF. CDR3 DNA sequence: TGTGCCAGCAGCCCAACCCTGACAGGGGCGAGCGGGGAGCTGTTTTTT.

A few counts support this clonotype. This chain uses TRBV12-3 or TRBV12-4 with TRBJ1-4; 9 bases are shared with TRBD1. V shed 6 bases and J 5 bases; nucleotides not matched to a gene: 16. The CDR3 is 18 residues long. Here the CDR3 reads CASSYAPYRDRANEKLFF. Written as DNA, the CDR3 is TGTGCCAGCAGCTATGCCCCCTACCGGGACAGGGCGAATGAAAAACTGTTTTTT.

This clonotype has at least ten counts. The V gene is TRBV5-1, the J gene TRBJ1-1, with a possible D match to TRBD1 (6 bases). The CDR3 covers 14 residues. V was trimmed by 0 bases and J by 10 bases, leaving 16 bases between them. Germline loops: CDR1 SGHRS, CDR2 YFSETQ. CDR3 in DNA: TGCGCCAGCAGCTTGGTGGGGGGGACAATCGGAGCTTTCTTT. This gives the protein CASSLVGGTIGAFF.

The table lists this clonotype with many counts. The genes are TRBV11-1 and TRBJ2-2; D might be TRBD1 or TRBD2, each matching 5 bases. The V end lost 6 bases, the J end lost 7 bases, and 21 bases lay between the germline ends. The CDR3 contains 16 residues. Germline V gene lookup returns CDR1 SGHAT and CDR2 FQDESV (reference sequence). CDR3 DNA sequence: TGTGCCAGCAGGTTGGGTTTGGGACGAGTAGGCGGGGAGCTGTTTTTT. It yields the protein CASRLGLGRVGGELFF.

Ten or more counts support this clonotype. The chain employs TRBV13 and TRBJ1-4; D gene unclear. Germline loops: CDR1 PRHDT, CDR2 FYEKMQ (reference sequence). CDR3 length: 12 residues. The V end lost 5 bases, the J end lost 8 bases, and 9 bases lay between the germline ends. The CDR3 DNA follows: TGTGCCAGCAGCCGATGGAAGGAAAAACTGTTTTTT. Translation gives CASSRWKEKLFF.

The chain has TRBV15 and TRBJ2-1; D possibly corresponds to TRBD2 (5 bases). The CDR3 is 17 residues long. The V gene lost 0 bases and the J gene lost 5 bases, with 17 bases spanning the gap. The V gene's germline CDR1 is LNHNV and CDR2 YYDKDF (reference sequence). The DNA of the CDR3 is TGTGCCACCAGCAGAGATCCGGCGGGCTACTACAACAATGAGCAGTTCTTC. Translation: CATSRDPAGYYNNEQFF. Full variable domain (missing parts from reference TRBV15 and TRBJ2-1): DAMVIQNPRYQVTQFGKPVTLSCSQTLNHNVMYWYQQKSSQAPKLLFHYYDKDFNNEADTPDNFQSRRPNTSFCFLDIRSPGLGDTAMYLCATSRDPAGYYNNEQFFGPGTRLTVL.

This clonotype was detected ten times or more. The chain is built from TRBV13 and TRBJ2-3; no clear D gene. CDR1 PRHDT and CDR2 FYEKMQ come from the germline V gene (reference sequence). The CDR3 covers 13 residues. The V end lost 6 bases, the J end lost 6 bases, and 13 bases lay between the germline ends. The CDR3 here is CASSLGPPDTQYF. As DNA, the CDR3 is TGTGCCAGCAGTTTGGGCCCCCCTGATACGCAGTATTTT.

This clonotype was seen ten or more times. The gene calls are TRBV29-1 and TRBJ2-1; TRBD2 aligns across 7 bases. V gave up 7 bases and J gave up 0 bases; unmatched junction bases: 12. The germline V gene has CDR1 SQVTM and CDR2 ANQGSEA. The length of the CDR3 is 16 residues. The chain's CDR3 is CSGRKLRGSSYNEQFF. The CDR3 DNA is TGCAGCGGGAGGAAGTTGCGGGGGAGCTCCTACAATGAGCAGTTCTTC.

In this sample, this clonotype turned up many times. The chain carries TRBV5-1 and TRBJ2-1, with 9 bases identical to TRBD2. V was pared by 4 bases and J by 7 bases, with 15 bases of the junction left unmatched. This CDR3 is built from 17 residues. Per the germline V gene, CDR1 is SGHRS and CDR2 is YFSETQ. The CDR3 bases are TGCGCCAGCAGCCTGGCCCCCGGGACTAGCATTGGAAATGAGCAGTTCTTC. It is translated as CASSLAPGTSIGNEQFF.

This clonotype has at least ten counts. This chain connects TRBV28 to TRBJ2-1; D gene unclear. There are 16 residues in the CDR3. Germline assignment: CDR1 MDHEN and CDR2 SYDVKM. Trimming left V 6 bases short and J 5 bases short, with 20 bases between. The DNA for the CDR3 is TGTGCCAGCAGAATAGCCGGGCCCAAAACACACAATGAGCAGTTCTTC. Protein: CASRIAGPKTHNEQFF.

This clonotype appeared many times. The rearrangement links TRBV2 to TRBJ2-5, with 8 positions matching TRBD2. Per the germline V gene, CDR1 is SNHLY and CDR2 is FYNNEI. CDR3 size: 14 residues. The J segment lost 5 bases and the V segment lost 5 bases, leaving 7 bases of the junction unmatched. The CDR3 is CASSTRTSQETQYF. The CDR3 nucleotides are TGTGCCAGCAGTACCAGGACTAGCCAGGAGACCCAGTACTTC. Full variable domain (missing parts from reference TRBV2 and TRBJ2-5): EPEVTQTPSHQVTQMGQEVILRCVPISNHLYFYWYRQILGQKVEFLVSFYNNEISEKSEIFDDQFSVERPDGSNFTLKIRSTKLEDSAMYFCASSTRTSQETQYFGPGTRLLVL.

This clonotype was counted between two and nine times. The V call is TRBV12-3 or TRBV12-4, the J call TRBJ1-3; D not resolved. The CDR3 has 16 amino acids. Trimming took 3 bases from V and 0 from J, leaving 12 bases between them. The CDR3 loop reads CASSLSPTSSGNTIYF. CDR3 DNA sequence: TGTGCCAGCAGTTTGTCCCCAACGAGCTCTGGAAACACCATATATTTT.

J is TRBJ2-7 and V is TRBV4-3, with a tentative D call TRBD2 (6 bases). V was shortened by 4 bases and J by 5 bases, with 12 bases between the two germline ends. This CDR3 is 13 amino acids long. The germline CDR1 and CDR2 sequences are LGHNA and YSLEER. The CDR3 is CASSLRGNDEQYF. The CDR3 DNA reads as TGCGCCAGCAGCCTCCGGGGGAATGACGAGCAGTACTTC.